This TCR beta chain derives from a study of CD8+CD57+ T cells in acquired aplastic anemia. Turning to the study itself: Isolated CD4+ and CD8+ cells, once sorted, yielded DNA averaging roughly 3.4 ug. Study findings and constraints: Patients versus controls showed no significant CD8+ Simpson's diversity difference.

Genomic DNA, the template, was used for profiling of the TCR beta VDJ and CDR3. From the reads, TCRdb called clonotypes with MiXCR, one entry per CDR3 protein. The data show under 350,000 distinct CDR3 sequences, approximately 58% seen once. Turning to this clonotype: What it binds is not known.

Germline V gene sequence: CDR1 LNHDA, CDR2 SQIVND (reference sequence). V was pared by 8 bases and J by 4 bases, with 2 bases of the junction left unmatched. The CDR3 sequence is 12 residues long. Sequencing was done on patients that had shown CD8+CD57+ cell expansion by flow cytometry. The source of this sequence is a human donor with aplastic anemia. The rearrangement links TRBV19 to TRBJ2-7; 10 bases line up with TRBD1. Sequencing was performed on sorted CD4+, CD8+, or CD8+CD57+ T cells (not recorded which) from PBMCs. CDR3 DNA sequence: TGTGCCAGTGGGGACAGGGGTTACGAGCAGTACTTC. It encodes CASGDRGYEQYF.